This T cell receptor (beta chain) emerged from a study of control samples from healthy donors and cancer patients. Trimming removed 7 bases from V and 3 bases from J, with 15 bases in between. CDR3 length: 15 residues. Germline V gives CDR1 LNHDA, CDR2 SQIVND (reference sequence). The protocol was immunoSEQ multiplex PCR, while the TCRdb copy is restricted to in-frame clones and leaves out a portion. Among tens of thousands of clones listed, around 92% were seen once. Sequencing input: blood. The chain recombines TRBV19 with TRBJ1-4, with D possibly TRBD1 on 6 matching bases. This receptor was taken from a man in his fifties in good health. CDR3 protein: CASNSPGAANEKLFF. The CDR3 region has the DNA TGTGCCAGTAATTCCCCGGGGGCGGCTAATGAAAAACTGTTTTTT.